The clone carrying this T cell receptor beta chain was seen a handful of times. TCRdb recomputed calls from the 5' RACE reads with MiXCR, one row per CDR3 protein. The table lists 300,000 to 350,000 distinct CDR3 sequences, roughly 19% of them singletons, with around 21% in the top ten. Germline V lookup: CDR1 SGHRS, CDR2 YFSETQ. V lost 3 bases and J 6 bases, leaving 16 bases between the germline ends. CDR3 size: 14 residues. The data derive from a study of T-cell memory formation after mild COVID-19. The sequencing input was PBMCs or a T cell subset sorted from them (not recorded which). The gene calls are TRBV5-1 and TRBJ2-7, with D possibly called TRBD1 or TRBD2 (5 bases each). The origin of this receptor is a man younger than 35 who had mild COVID-19 (a few samples of this study predate the infection). Cell type and time point are not known. CDR3 nucleotide sequence: TGCGCCAGCAGCTGGGGGACGGACGTGGGCGAGCAGTACTTC. Its protein is CASSWGTDVGEQYF.